The 20 T cell receptor beta chains below come from one sample, sequenced in a study of blood T cell repertoires in COVID-19. Produced via immunoSEQ multiplex PCR; TCRdb's table is partial and in-frame only. The table has approximately 150,000 clones, roughly 90% seen once. Sequencing input: peripheral blood. Receptors originate from a woman between 55 and 75 years old who had recovered from COVID-19.

V gene TRBV5-1 combines with J gene TRBJ2-7; D possibly corresponds to TRBD2 (6 bases). Germline values: CDR1 SGHRS, CDR2 YFSETQ. V dropped 4 bases and J dropped 4 bases, with 18 bases sitting between them. This CDR3 contains 15 residues. CDR3 sequence: CASSLPGLGDYEQYF. The CDR3 coding sequence is TGCGCCAGCAGCCTCCCGGGACTGGGGGATTACGAGCAGTACTTC.

The J gene is TRBJ1-1, the V gene TRBV5-1; TRBD1 aligns across 8 bases. The CDR3 is 14 residues long. After removal of 4 bases from V and 1 base from J, the junction contained 3 bases not matched to a gene. Germline lookup yields CDR1 SGHRS and CDR2 YFSETQ. The CDR3 sequence: CASSATGGNTEAFF. CDR3 in DNA: TGCGCCAGCAGCGCCACAGGGGGGAACACTGAAGCTTTCTTT. Full variable domain (rest looked up from reference TRBV5-1 and TRBJ1-1): KAGVTQTPRYLIKTRGQQVTLSCSPISGHRSVSWYQQTPGQGLQFLFEYFSETQRNKGNFPGRFSGRQFSNSRSEMNVSTLELGDSALYLCASSATGGNTEAFFGQGTRLTVV.

This clone appeared once. The chain combines TRBV7-3 with TRBJ1-1, with unresolved D. Between the trimmed V and J ends, which lost 3 bases and 4 bases, there was a span of 15 bases. CDR1 is SGHTA and CDR2 is FQGTGA in the germline V gene. There are 15 residues in the CDR3. The CDR3 protein is CASSLGPSPSTEAFF. CDR3 nucleotide sequence: TGTGCCAGCAGCTTGGGCCCCTCCCCGTCCACTGAAGCTTTCTTT. The whole variable domain, filled in from reference TRBV7-3 and TRBJ1-1, reads GAGVSQTPSNKVTEKGKYVELRCDPISGHTALYWYRQSLGQGPEFLIYFQGTGAADDSGLPNDRFFAVRPEGSVSTLKIQRTERGDSAVYLCASSLGPSPSTEAFFGQGTRLTVV.

The J gene is TRBJ2-1, the V gene TRBV2; TRBD1 agrees at 8 bases. V trimming: 7 bases; J trimming: 3 bases; junction bases outside the gene matches: 5. The germline V gene has CDR1 SNHLY and CDR2 FYNNEI. The CDR3 is 14 residues long. The CDR3, as DNA: TGTGCCAGCAATGGACAGGGAAACTACAATGAGCAGTTCTTC. This sequence encodes CASNGQGNYNEQFF. Drawing the rest from reference TRBV2 and TRBJ2-1, the complete variable domain is EPEVTQTPSHQVTQMGQEVILRCVPISNHLYFYWYRQILGQKVEFLVSFYNNEISEKSEIFDDQFSVERPDGSNFTLKIRSTKLEDSAMYFCASNGQGNYNEQFFGPGTRLTVL.

J is TRBJ2-2 and V is TRBV9, with 7 bases fitting TRBD2. CDR3 length equals 14 residues. The V gene's germline CDR1 is SGDLS and CDR2 YYNGEE. V trimming: 6 bases; J trimming: 1 base; junction bases outside the gene matches: 3. The CDR3 DNA reads TGTGCCAGCAAGGGCGGGGGGAACACCGGGGAGCTGTTTTTT. It yields the protein CASKGGGNTGELFF.

The CDR3 DNA follows: TGTGCCAGCAGCTTCGGTCGTGGTCAGGGAAATCGTGGCTACACCTTC. Amino acid sequence: CASSFGRGQGNRGYTF. V usage is TRBV5-4 and J usage is TRBJ1-2, with a weak D call TRBD1 (5 bases). Germline CDR1 is SGHNT and CDR2 is YYREEE (reference sequence). Trimming removed 2 bases from V and 7 bases from J, with 21 bases in between. The CDR3 sequence is 16 residues long.

V and J are TRBV5-1 and TRBJ2-5; D call uncertain. Looked up from germline, CDR1 is SGHRS and CDR2 is YFSETQ. The V gene lost 4 bases and the J gene lost 1 base, with 14 bases spanning the gap. The CDR3 contains 15 residues. The CDR3 DNA follows: TGCGCCAGCAGCCTTGGCATGGGCTCCCAAGAGACCCAGTACTTC. Protein product: CASSLGMGSQETQYF.

This chain joins TRBV7-9 and TRBJ2-2; 7 positions agree with TRBD2. Germline CDR1 and CDR2: SEHNR and FQNEAQ (reference sequence). CDR3 length equals 16 residues. V dropped 5 bases and J dropped 7; count of bases not matched to a gene: 13. DNA of the CDR3: TGTGCCAGCAGCGAGCAGGCCGTGCGGGGGAACGGGGAGCTGTTTTTT. It encodes CASSEQAVRGNGELFF.

The rearrangement links TRBV6-5 to TRBJ2-7; 7 positions agree with TRBD2. Germline CDR1 and CDR2: MNHEY and SVGAGI. V lost 6 bases to trimming and J lost 0 bases; unmatched junction nucleotides: 5. The CDR3 has 14 amino acids. CDR3 in amino acids: CASSRGVDSYEQYF. DNA for the CDR3: TGTGCCAGCAGCCGGGGGGTCGACTCCTACGAGCAGTACTTC.

The chain carries TRBV15 and TRBJ2-6, with 7 bases identical to TRBD1. Germline V lookup: CDR1 LNHNV, CDR2 YYDKDF (reference sequence). CDR3 size: 18 residues. Germline trimming cut 3 bases from V and 0 bases from J; bases unmatched to any gene: 8. CDR3 residues: CATSSGGQHDSGANVLTF. CDR3 DNA sequence: TGTGCCACCAGCAGTGGGGGACAGCACGACTCTGGGGCCAACGTCCTGACTTTC.

The chain combines TRBV7-2 with TRBJ1-2; 8 bases match TRBD1. The V and J ends lost 1 base and 4 bases, in that order; junction bases with no gene match: 8. The CDR3 runs to 16 residues. Germline V gives CDR1 SGHTA, CDR2 FQGNSA. The CDR3, as DNA: TGTGCCAGCAGCTTAGGCCAGGGGGCCGGGAGCTATGGCTACACCTTC. Translation: CASSLGQGAGSYGYTF.

The chain has TRBV5-1 and TRBJ2-5, with 8 bases lining up with TRBD2. The V and J ends lost 6 bases and 3 bases, in that order; junction bases with no gene match: 10. CDR3 length equals 15 residues. Germline loops: CDR1 SGHRS, CDR2 YFSETQ. The CDR3: CASTRSGGSEETQYF. The CDR3, as DNA: TGCGCCAGCACCCGGAGCGGGGGTTCAGAAGAGACCCAGTACTTC.

This clone was picked up one time. The genes are TRBV11-3 and TRBJ2-1, with D tentatively TRBD2 (5 bases). The CDR3 is 18 residues long. V was trimmed by 1 base and J by 4 bases, leaving 20 bases between them. Germline lookup yields CDR1 SGHNT and CDR2 YENEEA. Written as DNA, the CDR3 is TGTGCCAGCAGCTTAGGGGGTCAACTTGCGGGTTTATACAATGAGCAGTTCTTC. The encoded protein is CASSLGGQLAGLYNEQFF.

This clone was recorded only once. The rearrangement joins TRBV28 to TRBJ1-3; possible D gene TRBD1, 6 bases. V dropped 3 bases and J dropped 2 bases, with 11 bases sitting between them. The V gene's germline CDR1 is MDHEN and CDR2 SYDVKM. CDR3 length equals 15 residues. The CDR3 here is CASSLRGAAGNTIYF. CDR3 coding DNA: TGTGCCAGCAGTTTGCGGGGGGCCGCTGGAAACACCATATATTTT.

The rearrangement uses TRBV7-2 and TRBJ2-7, with D uncertain. The germline V gene encodes CDR1 SGHTA and CDR2 FQGNSA. V was cut by 0 bases and J by 0 bases, with 3 bases left in between. The CDR3 consists of 13 residues. CDR3 sequence: CASSLAGSYEQYF. In DNA form, the CDR3 reads TGTGCCAGCAGCTTAGCCGGCTCCTACGAGCAGTACTTC.

The CDR3 spells CASTDAGRTGELFF. The CDR3 nucleotides are TGCGCCAGCACCGACGCGGGGAGAACCGGGGAGCTGTTTTTT. The J gene is TRBJ2-2, the V gene TRBV10-1; possible D gene TRBD2, 6 bases. V was cut by 7 bases and J by 5 bases, with 14 bases left in between. The CDR3 runs to 14 residues. The germline CDR1 and CDR2 sequences are WNHNN and SYGVQD (reference sequence).

This rearrangement joins TRBV28 to TRBJ1-1; D gene ambiguous. Germline assignment: CDR1 MDHEN and CDR2 SYDVKM. The CDR3 loop spans 13 amino acids. Trimming shortened V by 5 bases and J by 7 bases, and 14 bases separated the two germline ends. The CDR3 DNA reads as TGTGCCAGCAGTCAAGCACCCCTACTTGAAGCTTTCTTT. This encodes CASSQAPLLEAFF.

This chain uses TRBV18 with TRBJ2-3; TRBD2 aligns across 8 bases. The CDR3 loop spans 18 amino acids. V was pared by 1 base and J by 0 bases, with 9 bases of the junction left unmatched. The V gene's germline CDR1 is KGHSH and CDR2 LQKENI. CDR3 coding DNA: TGTGCCAGCTCACCACTAGGATTAGCGGGGAGTAGCACAGATACGCAGTATTTT. It yields the protein CASSPLGLAGSSTDTQYF.

This clone was observed once. The V and J genes are TRBV28 and TRBJ2-7; perhaps TRBD1 as D (5 bases). CDR1 and CDR2 from the germline V gene are MDHEN and SYDVKM. This CDR3 contains 13 residues. V lost 5 bases and J lost 2, with 10 bases in between. The CDR3 reads CASSPMGPYEQYF. CDR3 bases: TGTGCCAGCAGTCCCATGGGGCCCTACGAGCAGTACTTC.

V usage is TRBV7-3 and J usage is TRBJ2-5; 7 bases agree with TRBD1. The junction had 3 bases not matched to a gene; V was cut back by 3 bases and J by 2 bases. The germline V gene encodes CDR1 SGHTA and CDR2 FQGTGA. There are 14 residues in the CDR3. DNA for the CDR3: TGTGCCAGCAGCTTGAACAGGGGACAAGAGACCCAGTACTTC. It yields the protein CASSLNRGQETQYF. The whole variable domain, filled in from reference TRBV7-3 and TRBJ2-5, reads GAGVSQTPSNKVTEKGKYVELRCDPISGHTALYWYRQSLGQGPEFLIYFQGTGAADDSGLPNDRFFAVRPEGSVSTLKIQRTERGDSAVYLCASSLNRGQETQYFGPGTRLLVL.